Below, one TCR beta chain is given with its context. Clones were read by immunoSEQ multiplex PCR, and TCRdb kept only the in-frame ones, dropping some. The sample has about 210,000 clones; 80% to 85% are singletons. The length of the CDR3 is 13 residues. With 7 bases removed from V and 6 bases from J, the gap between germline ends came to 16 bases. Looked up from germline, CDR1 is MDHEN and CDR2 is SYDVKM. This sample was taken from a study of blood T cell repertoires in COVID-19. The source material was PBMCs or T cells enriched from blood (not recorded which). V usage is TRBV28 and J usage is TRBJ2-7; D is possibly TRBD1 (5 bases). This receptor was identified in a woman aged 50 to 60 with acute COVID-19. CDR3 nucleotide sequence: TGTGCCAGCATCAGCAGGGTCACGGGCGAGCAGTACTTC. Its translation is CASISRVTGEQYF.